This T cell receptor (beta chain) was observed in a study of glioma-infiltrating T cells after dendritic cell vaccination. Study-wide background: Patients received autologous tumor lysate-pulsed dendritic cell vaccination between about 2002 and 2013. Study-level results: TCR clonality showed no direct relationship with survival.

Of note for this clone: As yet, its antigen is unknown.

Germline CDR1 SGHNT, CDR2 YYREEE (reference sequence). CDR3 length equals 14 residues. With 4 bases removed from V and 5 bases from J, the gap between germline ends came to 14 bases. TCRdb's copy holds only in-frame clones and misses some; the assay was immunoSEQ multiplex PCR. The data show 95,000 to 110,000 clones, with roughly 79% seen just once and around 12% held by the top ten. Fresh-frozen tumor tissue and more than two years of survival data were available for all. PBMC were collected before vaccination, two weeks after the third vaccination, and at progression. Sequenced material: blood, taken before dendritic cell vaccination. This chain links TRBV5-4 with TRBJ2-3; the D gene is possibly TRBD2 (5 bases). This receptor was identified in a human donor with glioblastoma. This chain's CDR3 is CASSPPGEGDTQYF. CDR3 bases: TGTGCCAGCAGCCCCCCGGGCGAGGGAGATACGCAGTATTTT.